The 28 T cell receptor beta chains given below trace back to one sample, sequenced in a study of CXCR3-negative and CXCR3-positive naive CD8 T cells. 5' RACE with UMI labels generated the TRB cDNA libraries. TCRdb reprocessed the 5' RACE reads, keeping one entry per CDR3 protein, no DNA. Here the sample table reports around 26,000 distinct CDR3 sequences. Sequencing input: naive CXCR3- CD8+ T cells from blood. Subset given: CD45RO-CCR7+CD27+CD95- naive CD8+ T cells lacking CXCR3 (TNR3-). These receptor sequences come from a human donor in good health. Some clones in this sample may be carry-over from other donors' samples.

This chain links TRBV7-6 with TRBJ1-1. This CDR3 spans 13 amino acids. Germline CDR1 reads SGHVS; CDR2 reads FNYEAQ. CDR3 protein: CASSLEVNTEAFF.

This chain joins TRBV18 and TRBJ2-7. In germline, CDR1 is KGHSH, CDR2 LQKENI. There are 15 residues in the CDR3. The CDR3 sequence: CASSLPGPRRNEQYF.

The V gene is TRBV29-1, the J gene TRBJ2-2; TCRdb reports TRBD1, a call that lacks DNA to check it against. Germline V gives CDR1 SQVTM, CDR2 ANQGSEA. CDR3 length equals 12 residues. The CDR3 here is CSLQDSKGELFF.

This chain uses TRBV29-1 with TRBJ2-1; there is no DNA to check the TCRdb D call of TRBD2. The CDR3 covers 13 residues. From germline, CDR1 is SQVTM and CDR2 ANQGSEA. This chain's CDR3 is CSVVVAGYNEQFF.

The rearrangement links TRBV6-5 to TRBJ1-1; with no DNA, the TCRdb D assignment of TRBD1 cannot be verified. Germline lookup yields CDR1 MNHEY and CDR2 SVGAGI. The CDR3 has 15 amino acids. CDR3 loop: CASSSSTGVITEAFF.

V usage is TRBV28 and J usage is TRBJ2-7; there is no DNA to check the TCRdb D call of TRBD1. The CDR3 spans 14 residues. From germline, CDR1 is MDHEN and CDR2 SYDVKM. CDR3 loop: CASSSRQGINEQYF.

The chain combines TRBV7-3 with TRBJ2-7; TCRdb proposes TRBD1, but this gene call is untestable without DNA. This CDR3 spans 13 amino acids. Per germline, CDR1 SGHTA and CDR2 FQGTGA. This CDR3 reads CASSLGQDYEQYF.

The chain combines TRBV20-1 with TRBJ2-7; TCRdb picks TRBD1, but there is no DNA to check that call. There are 13 residues in the CDR3. Germline CDR1 reads DFQATT; CDR2 reads SNEGSKA (reference sequence). CDR3 sequence: CSATALTGYEQYF.

The J gene is TRBJ2-1, the V gene TRBV10-3; TCRdb's assignment of TRBD2 cannot be checked, as there is no DNA. The CDR3 runs to 15 residues. Looked up from germline, CDR1 is ENHRY and CDR2 is SYGVKD. The CDR3 spells CAIAAERGTYNEQFF.

The rearrangement uses TRBV4-1 and TRBJ1-2. CDR1 is MGHRA, CDR2 YSYEKL, per germline. The CDR3 sequence is 15 residues long. The CDR3 protein is CASSQDKSANYGYTF.

J is TRBJ2-1 and V is TRBV7-8. This CDR3 is 13 amino acids long. Germline V gives CDR1 SGHVS, CDR2 FQNEAQ. The chain's CDR3 is CASSLPELNEQFF.

The V gene is TRBV20-1, the J gene TRBJ2-7; checking the TCRdb D call of TRBD2 is not possible without DNA. The CDR3 runs to 14 residues. The germline V gene has CDR1 DFQATT and CDR2 SNEGSKA (reference sequence). CDR3 residues: CSARLAGDSYEQYF.

V gene TRBV20-1 combines with J gene TRBJ2-3; the D call from TCRdb, TRBD2, cannot be confirmed without DNA. Looked up from germline, CDR1 is DFQATT and CDR2 is SNEGSKA (reference sequence). This CDR3 contains 20 residues. The CDR3 sequence is CSARGGNSGGPGSGTDTQYF.

This CDR3 is CASSSRTDQETQYF. The rearrangement uses TRBV28 and TRBJ2-5; as DNA is missing, the TRBD1 call by TCRdb cannot be tested. CDR1 is MDHEN, CDR2 SYDVKM, per germline. This CDR3 is 14 amino acids long.

The chain has TRBV7-8 and TRBJ2-7; the TCRdb call, TRBD1, lacks DNA for checking. Germline V gene data show CDR1 as SGHVS and CDR2 as FQNEAQ. The CDR3 extends over 15 amino acids. CDR3 protein: CASSLLGQAPYEQYF.

V is TRBV12-3 or TRBV12-4 and J is TRBJ2-5. This CDR3 has 12 amino acids. The CDR3 spells CASSLALETQYF.

This chain links TRBV7-2 with TRBJ2-7; the TRBD1 assignment by TCRdb is unverifiable without DNA. This CDR3 region has 13 residues. Germline CDR1 is SGHTA and CDR2 is FQGNSA. The CDR3 reads CASSLRGAGEQYF.

This sequence joins TRBV7-9 and TRBJ2-7. The CDR3 has 12 amino acids. Germline V gene lookup returns CDR1 SEHNR and CDR2 FQNEAQ (reference sequence). CDR3 region: CASSLVPYEQYF.

This chain links TRBV29-1 with TRBJ2-1; the D gene TCRdb calls, TRBD1, cannot be checked with no DNA. The CDR3 has 13 amino acids. The germline CDR1 and CDR2 sequences are SQVTM and ANQGSEA. The CDR3 reads CSVEAGAGNEQFF.

The chain joins TRBV25-1 to TRBJ2-1; TCRdb's D call of TRBD1 is untestable without DNA. The CDR3 consists of 14 residues. Germline loops: CDR1 MGHDK, CDR2 SYGVNS. This CDR3 is CASQTGLVMNEQFF.

V and J are TRBV12-3 or TRBV12-4 and TRBJ2-7; checking the TCRdb D call of TRBD1 is not possible without DNA. This CDR3 is built from 14 residues. This chain's CDR3 is CASSPRDTSYEQYF.

The chain recombines TRBV7-9 with TRBJ2-5; TCRdb gives TRBD2 as the D gene, but with no DNA this cannot be confirmed. The CDR3 has 13 residues. Germline lookup yields CDR1 SEHNR and CDR2 FQNEAQ (reference sequence). CDR3 amino acids: CASRPADQETQYF.

This rearrangement joins TRBV29-1 to TRBJ2-1; TCRdb picks TRBD1, but there is no DNA to check that call. CDR1 is SQVTM, CDR2 ANQGSEA, per germline. The CDR3 covers 13 residues. Here the CDR3 reads CSVGRTPYNEQFF.

The genes are TRBV6-5 and TRBJ2-3; TCRdb's assignment of TRBD1 cannot be checked, as there is no DNA. This CDR3 has 17 amino acids. CDR1 and CDR2 (germline): MNHEY, SVGAGI. Here the CDR3 reads CASSPRDPWTSTDTQYF.

V and J are TRBV24-1 and TRBJ2-5; no DNA is available, so the TRBD1 call from TCRdb remains unchecked. The CDR3 sequence is 18 residues long. Germline CDR1 is KGHDR and CDR2 is SFDVKD. The CDR3 protein is CATSDPFGLAGIQETQYF.

V gene TRBV29-1 combines with J gene TRBJ2-7. Per germline, CDR1 SQVTM and CDR2 ANQGSEA. This CDR3 has 14 residues. The CDR3 loop is CSVEGWQGYYEQYF.

V gene TRBV29-1 combines with J gene TRBJ1-2. This CDR3 comprises 13 residues. Per germline, CDR1 SQVTM and CDR2 ANQGSEA. The chain's CDR3 is CSVEGWVSYGYTF.

The V gene is TRBV6-2 or TRBV6-3, the J gene TRBJ2-3; TCRdb lists TRBD1, though no DNA is available to test this call. Germline values: CDR1 MNHEY, CDR2 SVGEGT. The CDR3 has 15 residues. CDR3 amino acids: CASSYFGAETDTQYF.